This T cell receptor (beta chain) was observed in a study of Ad26.COV2.S vaccination and SARS-CoV-2 variants. For the study at large: The vaccine Ad26.COV2.S was put into the muscle once, or twice with 56 days between. Points from the study as a whole: Overall T cell responses may have been underestimated by the analyses of TCR breadth and depth.

Produced via immunoSEQ multiplex PCR; TCRdb's table is partial and in-frame only. The data contain about 280,000 clones, around 87% of them seen just once; the ten biggest clones take up around 3%. A word on this clone: The antigen remains undetermined.

Germline lookup yields CDR1 SGHAT and CDR2 FQNNGV. This CDR3 has 12 residues. V shed 5 bases and J shed 4 bases, with 9 bases lying between them. Treatment reported: around 19 received Ad26.COV2.S at low or high dose, single or two shots; roughly five received placebo; per-sample allocation not given. All samples were drawn on day 63, counting from the first vaccine or placebo injection. Sequencing used peripheral blood, obtained in a trial of Ad26.COV2.S vaccine versus placebo. The chain is built from TRBV11-2 and TRBJ2-7, with D unclear. The receptor's source is a person between 18 and 65 years old who received the Ad26.COV2.S COVID-19 vaccine or a placebo. The CDR3 nucleotides are TGTGCCAGCAGCCCCGCGGATTACGAGCAGTACTTC. Translating gives CASSPADYEQYF.